This is a list of T cell receptor beta chains from one sample in a study of long-term antiretroviral therapy in people with HIV. Produced via immunoSEQ multiplex PCR; TCRdb's table is partial and in-frame only. The profile covers fewer than 40,000 clones, with 75% to 85% appearing a single time and roughly 3.2% taken by the ten largest. This sample comprised unsorted PBMCs, obtained 1.9 years after starting antiretroviral therapy. These receptors came from a man younger than 30 with HIV. The CDR3 runs from the conserved cysteine through the conserved F or W. The order of the fields is D gene, V gene, clone size, J gene, CDR3 DNA, CDR3 protein. A D gene is named only where the DNA matches it firmly. Size values are once, few and many counts, or a class for expanded clones, and some rows have none.

NA	TRBV10-2	NA	TRBJ2-3	TGCGCCAGCAGTGACCGGGACGGACGGCCGGATACGCAGTATTTT	CASSDRDGRPDTQYF
NA	TRBV5-1	NA	TRBJ1-2	TGCGCCAGCAGCTTGACGGGGGCGGTCTATGGCTACACCTTC	CASSLTGAVYGYTF
NA	TRBV2	NA	TRBJ2-1	TGTGCCAGCAGTGAAGAGCTCCGAGAGCAGTTCTTC	CASSEELREQFF
NA	TRBV18	NA	TRBJ2-2	TGTGCCAGCTCACCTTTCGGGCCGGACACCGGGGAGCTGTTTTTT	CASSPFGPDTGELFF
NA	TRBV15	NA	TRBJ1-5	TGTGCCACCAGCGCAGGGGATCAGCCCCAGCATTTT	CATSAGDQPQHF
NA	TRBV6-1	NA	TRBJ1-1	TGTGCCAGCAGCCGGGACGGGAACACTGAAGCTTTCTTT	CASSRDGNTEAFF
TRBD1	TRBV7-9	NA	TRBJ1-2	TGTGCCAGCAGCTTCCCAGACAGGGGAAGCTATGGCTACACCTTC	CASSFPDRGSYGYTF
NA	TRBV2	NA	TRBJ2-3	TGTGCCAGCAGTCAGCGGGCGAGCACAGATACGCAGTATTTT	CASSQRASTDTQYF
NA	TRBV4-2	NA	TRBJ2-5	TGTGCCAGCAGCCAAGCAGGGGTGGGGACCCAGTACTTC	CASSQAGVGTQYF
NA	TRBV27	NA	TRBJ2-6	TGTGCCAGCAGTTTAATTGTCCCGTCCGTTGGGGCCAACGTCCTGACTTTC	CASSLIVPSVGANVLTF
TRBD2	TRBV6-1	NA	TRBJ2-7	TGTGCCAGCAGTGAAACCGCGGGGGAGTGGTACGAGCAGTACTTC	CASSETAGEWYEQYF
NA	TRBV4-1	NA	TRBJ1-2	TGCGCCAGCAGCCAAGATTTGGGTCTTGGCTACACCTTC	CASSQDLGLGYTF
TRBD1	TRBV30	NA	TRBJ2-7	TGTGCCTGGAGGCCACCGGGACAGGGGGTCTACGAGCAGTACTTC	CAWRPPGQGVYEQYF
NA	TRBV14	NA	TRBJ2-2	TGTGCCAGCAGCCAAGAGTGGGGAAACACCGGGGAGCTGTTTTTT	CASSQEWGNTGELFF
TRBD1	TRBV5-6	NA	TRBJ2-6	TGTGCCAGCAGGAGGGGGCACTCTGGGGCCAACGTCCTGACTTTC	CASRRGHSGANVLTF
NA	TRBV4-1	NA	TRBJ2-1	TGCGCCAGCAGCCAAGTTTCGACAGCAAACAATGAGCAGTTCTTC	CASSQVSTANNEQFF
NA	TRBV13	once	TRBJ1-1	TGTGCCAGCAGCCATGGGGGAGGCACTGAAGCTTTCTTT	CASSHGGGTEAFF
NA	TRBV12-5	NA	TRBJ2-5	TGTGCTAGTGGTTTGGGTTCCGGGACCCCGGAAGAGACCCAGTACTTC	CASGLGSGTPEETQYF
NA	TRBV7-3	NA	TRBJ2-3	TGTGCCAGCAGCTTAGTCGCCGGGCTAGCTGGAGAGTCTACGCAGTATTTT	CASSLVAGLAGESTQYF
NA	TRBV5-1	NA	TRBJ2-3	TGCGCCAGCAGCTTGGAAGGGGGTCCAGATACGCAGTATTTT	CASSLEGGPDTQYF
NA	TRBV5-6	NA	TRBJ2-5	TGTGCCAGCAGCTTAAGGGGCCAAGAGACCCAGTACTTC	CASSLRGQETQYF
TRBD2	TRBV10-3	NA	TRBJ2-1	TGTGCCACCTTCGGGACTAGTTCCAATGAGCAGTTCTTC	CATFGTSSNEQFF
NA	TRBV28	NA	TRBJ1-2	TGTGCCAGCAGTTTAAATCAGTTGGGTGGCTATGGCTACACCTTC	CASSLNQLGGYGYTF
TRBD2	TRBV4-2	NA	TRBJ2-3	TGTGCCAGCAGCTCCAGTGGACTAGCGCGGGGGGGTACGCAGTATTTT	CASSSSGLARGGTQYF
NA	TRBV15	NA	TRBJ1-2	TGTGCCACCAGCAGAGTTAGGACAGACTTTCATGGCTACACCTTC	CATSRVRTDFHGYTF
NA	TRBV6-1	NA	TRBJ1-1	TGTGCCAGCACCCGTATCAACACTGAAGCTTTCTTT	CASTRINTEAFF
TRBD1	TRBV2	NA	TRBJ1-1	TGTGCCAGCAGCCCGGACAGGACGGAAGCTTTCTTT	CASSPDRTEAFF
TRBD1	TRBV7-9	few	TRBJ2-2	TGTGCCAGCAGCCCCTCCCGGGACAGTCGTTATTTGGAGCTGTTTTTT	CASSPSRDSRYLELFF
TRBD1	TRBV7-6	few	TRBJ1-5	TGTGCCAGCAGCGGCGGACAGGGAGGACAGCCCCAGCATTTT	CASSGGQGGQPQHF
NA	TRBV7-8	once	TRBJ1-2	TGTGCCAGCAGCTTGGAACAAGGGGGCTACACCTTC	CASSLEQGGYTF
TRBD2	TRBV6-6	once	TRBJ2-3	TGTGCCAGCAGTTTAATGGCGGGGGGGCCGGATACGCAGTATTTT	CASSLMAGGPDTQYF
NA	TRBV30	NA	TRBJ1-1	TGTGCCTGGGCCGGACAGATGAACACTGAAGCTTTCTTT	CAWAGQMNTEAFF
NA	TRBV6-5	few	TRBJ1-2	TGTGCCAGCAGTCCGAGACAGGCTTTCTATGGCTACACCTTC	CASSPRQAFYGYTF
NA	TRBV5-1	NA	TRBJ1-5	TGCGCCAGCAGCCCTGGACCGAGCGTCAATCAGCCCCAGCATTTT	CASSPGPSVNQPQHF
NA	TRBV19	NA	TRBJ2-1	TGTGCCAGTAGTATAACCTCGTGGGTCACCAATGAGCAGTTCTTC	CASSITSWVTNEQFF
NA	TRBV29-1	NA	TRBJ2-1	TGCAGCGTTGTAACACTCTCCTACAATGAGCAGTTCTTC	CSVVTLSYNEQFF
NA	TRBV6-1	NA	TRBJ2-1	TGTGCCAGCACCATTAGAACAGGAAGGATTAATGAGCAGTTCTTC	CASTIRTGRINEQFF
TRBD1	TRBV6-1	NA	TRBJ2-3	TGTGCCAGCAGTGAGGACAGGGGGAAAGATACGCAGTATTTT	CASSEDRGKDTQYF
NA	TRBV7-9	NA	TRBJ2-2	TGTGCCAGCAGCTTGGGGCTGGGGGTCTCCACCGGGGAGCTGTTTTTT	CASSLGLGVSTGELFF
NA	TRBV5-1	once	TRBJ2-3	TGCGCCAGCAGCTTGATACAGGGAGACACAGATACGCAGTATTTT	CASSLIQGDTDTQYF
NA	TRBV7-2	NA	TRBJ2-2	TGTGCCAGCAGCTTAGGATGGGGCGGGGAGCTGTTTTTT	CASSLGWGGELFF
TRBD1	TRBV28	NA	TRBJ1-3	TGTGCCAGCAGTTCGGGGACAGGGGGGTTTCTCGGGGACACCATATATTTT	CASSSGTGGFLGDTIYF
NA	TRBV5-1	NA	TRBJ2-3	TGCGCCAGCAATCGCGGGGACACAGATACGCAGTATTTT	CASNRGDTDTQYF
TRBD1	TRBV19	NA	TRBJ1-6	TGTGCCAGTAGACTGACAGGGGGATCACCCCTCCACTTT	CASRLTGGSPLHF
NA	TRBV4-1	once	TRBJ2-5	TGCGCCAGCAGTCGAGAAGAGACCCAGTACTTC	CASSREETQYF
TRBD1	TRBV30	NA	TRBJ1-2	TGTGCCTGGAGTGAGGGACAGAGTGGCTACACCTTC	CAWSEGQSGYTF
NA	TRBV18	once	TRBJ1-2	TGTGCCAGCTCACCGGACGGTTCTTATGGCTACACCTTC	CASSPDGSYGYTF
TRBD1	TRBV27	NA	TRBJ1-2	TGTGCCAGCAGTTTGGGGACAGGGGAAGGGTATGGCTACACCTTC	CASSLGTGEGYGYTF
NA	TRBV2	NA	TRBJ1-5	TGTGCCAGCAGTGAATTACAAAGCAATCAGCCCCAGCATTTT	CASSELQSNQPQHF
TRBD2	TRBV7-9	NA	TRBJ2-5	TGTGCCAGCAGCATCGGGGAGCGGGGCTCCTCCCGGGCGTCCCAGTACTTC	CASSIGERGSSRASQYF
TRBD1	TRBV5-1	NA	TRBJ2-7	TGCGCCAGCAGCCGGTCCGGACAGGGCGGCGGCGAGCAGTACTTC	CASSRSGQGGGEQYF
NA	TRBV5-6	NA	TRBJ2-2	TGTGCCAGCAGCTTGGTATCCGGGGGGGAGCTGTTTTTT	CASSLVSGGELFF
TRBD2	TRBV5-1	NA	TRBJ2-3	TGCGCCAGCAGCTTGGTAGCGGGGGATAACACAGATACGCAGTATTTT	CASSLVAGDNTDTQYF